This TCR beta chain appears in the sequencing data of a study of T cell changes during pregnancy in multiple sclerosis. Here immunoSEQ multiplex PCR was the method, and the copy in TCRdb shows in-frame clones only, minus some. The sample holds 55,000 to 85,000 clones, approximately 94% seen once. The CDR3 covers 16 residues. CDR1 is SGHAT and CDR2 is FQNNGV in the germline V gene. Trimming removed 1 base from V and 0 bases from J, with 13 bases in between. Specimen: peripheral blood, collected in the third trimester of pregnancy. The sequence came from a female donor with multiple sclerosis, enrolled in a pregnancy study. The chain links TRBV11-2 to TRBJ2-7; D might be TRBD2 (6 bases). CDR3 in amino acids: CASSLVGGASSYEQYF. The DNA of the CDR3 is TGTGCCAGCAGCTTAGTAGGAGGGGCTAGCTCCTACGAGCAGTACTTC.